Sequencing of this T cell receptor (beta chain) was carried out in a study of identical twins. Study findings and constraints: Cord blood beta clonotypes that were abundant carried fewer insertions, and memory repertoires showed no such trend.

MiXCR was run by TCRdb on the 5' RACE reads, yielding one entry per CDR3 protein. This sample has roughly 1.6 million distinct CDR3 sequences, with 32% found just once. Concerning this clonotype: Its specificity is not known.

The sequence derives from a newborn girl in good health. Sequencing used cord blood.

The CDR3 loop is CAKPGHPGRCYTF. Written as DNA, the CDR3 is TGTGCCAAGCCTGGACACCCCGGGCGGTGCTACACCTTC. V usage is TRBV21-1 and J usage is TRBJ1-2; the table's TRBD1 call for D was not verified on the DNA. TRBV21-1 is noted as a pseudogene. CDR3 size: 13 residues.